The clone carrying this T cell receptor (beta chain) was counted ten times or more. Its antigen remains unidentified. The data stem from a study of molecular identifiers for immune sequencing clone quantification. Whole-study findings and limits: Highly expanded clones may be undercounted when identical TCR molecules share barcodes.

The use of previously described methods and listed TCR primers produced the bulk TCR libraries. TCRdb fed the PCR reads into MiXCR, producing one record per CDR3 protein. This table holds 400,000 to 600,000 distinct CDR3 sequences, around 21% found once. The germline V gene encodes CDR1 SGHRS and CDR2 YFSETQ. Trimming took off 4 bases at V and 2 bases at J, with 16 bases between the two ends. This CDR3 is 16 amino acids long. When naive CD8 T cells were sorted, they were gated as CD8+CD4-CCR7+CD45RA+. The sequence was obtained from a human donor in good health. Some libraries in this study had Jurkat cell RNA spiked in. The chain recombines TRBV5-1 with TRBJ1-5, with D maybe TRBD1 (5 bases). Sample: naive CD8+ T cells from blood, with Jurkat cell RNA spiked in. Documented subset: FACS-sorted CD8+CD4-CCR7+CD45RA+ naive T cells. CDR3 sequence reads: CASSDGTGTGNQPQHF. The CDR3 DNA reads TGCGCCAGCAGCGACGGCACCGGGACGGGCAATCAGCCCCAGCATTTT.